The 26 T cell receptor beta chains reported below all come from one sample, sequenced in a study of T cell responses to AZD1222 COVID-19 vaccine. Data came from immunoSEQ multiplex PCR; TCRdb stores just in-frame clones and leaves some out. Of about 180,000 clones in the sample, 70% to 90% are singletons; the top ten hold under 14%. Source: peripheral blood, taken 28 days after the second AZD1222 dose. Source of these receptors: an adult who received the AZD1222 COVID-19 vaccine.

This chain joins TRBV16 and TRBJ2-5, with TRBD2 matching over 11 bases. After removal of 4 bases from V and 1 base from J, the junction contained 8 bases not matched to a gene. The CDR3 sequence is 17 residues long. Germline CDR1 reads KGHSY; CDR2 reads FQNENV. CDR3 amino acids: CASSPRETSGAQETQYF. CDR3 sequence (DNA): TGTGCCAGCAGCCCTCGAGAGACTAGCGGGGCCCAAGAGACCCAGTACTTC.

This rearrangement joins TRBV15 to TRBJ1-1; D unclear. This CDR3 contains 16 residues. The germline V and J ends were trimmed by 0 bases and 0 bases, with 11 bases remaining between them. CDR1 and CDR2 (germline): LNHNV, YYDKDF (reference sequence). CDR3 residues: CATSREYSIMNTEAFF. CDR3 DNA sequence: TGTGCCACCAGCAGAGAATACAGTATAATGAACACTGAAGCTTTCTTT.

This chain links TRBV4-3 with TRBJ1-5, with D unresolved. V lost 0 bases and J 5 bases, leaving 11 bases between the germline ends. There are 15 residues in the CDR3. Germline V gene lookup returns CDR1 LGHNA and CDR2 YSLEER. CDR3 sequence: CASSQDFSGYQPQHF. The DNA of the CDR3 is TGCGCCAGCAGCCAAGATTTCTCGGGTTATCAGCCCCAGCATTTT.

The rearrangement links TRBV30 to TRBJ1-6; 7 bases fit TRBD1. CDR1 GTSNPN and CDR2 SVGIG come from the germline V gene (reference sequence). The CDR3 contains 15 residues. With 0 bases clipped from V and 8 bases from J, the junction kept 7 bases outside the gene matches. The CDR3 region has the DNA TGTGCCTGGAGTGTACCAGGACAGGATTATTCACCCCTCCACTTT. Protein: CAWSVPGQDYSPLHF.

The CDR3 is CASSSIDRGGTDTQYF. DNA for the CDR3: TGTGCCAGCAGCTCCATCGACAGGGGGGGGACAGATACGCAGTATTTT. This chain connects TRBV7-9 to TRBJ2-3, with TRBD1 matching 9 bases. V was clipped by 4 bases and J by 3 bases; unmatched bases: 8. In germline, CDR1 is SEHNR, CDR2 FQNEAQ (reference sequence). This CDR3 has 16 amino acids. The whole variable domain, remainder taken from reference TRBV7-9 and TRBJ2-3, is DTGVSQNPRHKITKRGQNVTFRCDPISEHNRLYWYRQTLGQGPEFLTYFQNEAQLEKSRLLSDRFSAERPKGSFSTLEIQRTEQGDSAMYLCASSSIDRGGTDTQYFGPGTRLTVL.

The chain recombines TRBV25-1 with TRBJ1-6; D is ambiguous. Per the germline V gene, CDR1 is MGHDK and CDR2 is SYGVNS. The CDR3 length is 17 residues. V dropped 3 bases and J dropped 9 bases, with 21 bases sitting between them. The DNA for the CDR3 is TGTGCCAGCAGTGAGTTAACTGGGGTACGGTCGTTTTCACCCCTCCACTTT. Translation: CASSELTGVRSFSPLHF.

V and J are TRBV6-2 or TRBV6-3 and TRBJ2-1, with D maybe TRBD2 (7 bases). This CDR3 contains 16 residues. Germline CDR1 reads MNHEY; CDR2 reads SVGEGT. V was pared by 0 bases and J by 8 bases, with 17 bases between. The CDR3 coding sequence is TGTGCCAGCAGTTACTCCAGGGGACTACTCAAAGATGAGCAGTTCTTC. Translation: CASSYSRGLLKDEQFF.

The chain links TRBV7-2 to TRBJ2-1; either TRBD1 or TRBD2 may supply D (5 bases each). Germline-derived CDR1 and CDR2 are SGHTA and FQGNSA. Trimming cost V 1 base and J 4 bases, with 14 bases left between them. The CDR3 is made up of 16 amino acids. In nucleotides, the CDR3 is TGTGCCAGCAGCTTAGGTAGGGCAGGGAGATACAATGAGCAGTTCTTC. Translating it yields CASSLGRAGRYNEQFF. The full variable domain, rest sourced from reference TRBV7-2 and TRBJ2-1, is GAGVSQSPSNKVTEKGKDVELRCDPISGHTALYWYRQSLGQGLEFLIYFQGNSAPDKSGLPSDRFSAERTGGSVSTLTIQRTQQEDSAVYLCASSLGRAGRYNEQFFGPGTRLTVL.

The J gene is TRBJ1-4, the V gene TRBV2, with 7 bases aligning to TRBD1. Germline V gene lookup returns CDR1 SNHLY and CDR2 FYNNEI. The CDR3 is 12 amino acids. J was trimmed by 8 bases and V by 8 bases; bases with no gene match: 5. The CDR3 coding sequence is TGTGCCAGCTGTACAGGGGCCGAAAAACTGTTTTTT. Residues: CASCTGAEKLFF.

The CDR3 spells CASSYRAGSSYEQYF. In DNA form, the CDR3 reads TGTGCCAGCAGTTACAGGGCAGGGAGCTCCTACGAGCAGTACTTC. The chain joins TRBV6-5 to TRBJ2-7; D possibly matches TRBD1 or TRBD2 (5 bases each). Deletions cut 2 bases from V and 0 bases from J, with 11 bases between. CDR3 length equals 15 residues. Per the germline V gene, CDR1 is MNHEY and CDR2 is SVGAGI.

The chain recombines TRBV14 with TRBJ2-7, with D perhaps matching TRBD1 or TRBD2 (7 bases each). Germline V gives CDR1 SGHDN, CDR2 FVKESK. Trimming took 4 bases from V and 4 from J, leaving 14 bases between them. The CDR3 covers 14 residues. The CDR3 is CASSLARGGYEQYF. The CDR3 DNA reads as TGTGCCAGCAGCCTTGCCAGGGGGGGATACGAGCAGTACTTC.

This CDR3 reads CASRVQRFEQYF. The CDR3 DNA reads as TGTGCCAGCAGGGTCCAGAGGTTCGAGCAGTACTTC. This chain joins TRBV2 and TRBJ2-7; the D is unclear. Germline CDR1 SNHLY, CDR2 FYNNEI. The CDR3 contains 12 residues. Trimming shortened V by 6 bases and J by 6 bases, and 12 bases separated the two germline ends. The complete variable domain, with remaining parts taken from reference TRBV2 and TRBJ2-7, reads EPEVTQTPSHQVTQMGQEVILRCVPISNHLYFYWYRQILGQKVEFLVSFYNNEISEKSEIFDDQFSVERPDGSNFTLKIRSTKLEDSAMYFCASRVQRFEQYFGPGTRLTVT.

The chain uses TRBV28 and TRBJ1-3; perhaps TRBD1 as D (6 bases). Per germline, CDR1 MDHEN and CDR2 SYDVKM. Trimming took 5 bases from V and 3 from J, leaving 17 bases between them. This CDR3 comprises 16 residues. The CDR3 nucleotides are TGTGCCAGCAGTCAACTCAGGGGACGCAGTGGAAACACCATATATTTT. Protein: CASSQLRGRSGNTIYF. Combining the CDR3 with reference TRBV28 and TRBJ1-3 gives the whole variable domain DVKVTQSSRYLVKRTGEKVFLECVQDMDHENMFWYRQDPGLGLRLIYFSYDVKMKEKGDIPEGYSVSREKKERFSLILESASTNQTSMYLCASSQLRGRSGNTIYFGEGSWLTVV.

The rearrangement joins TRBV3-1 (or the pseudogene TRBV3-2) to TRBJ1-1; 7 bases agree with TRBD1. Germline V gene sequence: CDR1 LGHDT, CDR2 YNNKEL (reference sequence). CDR3 length: 14 amino acids. The ends lost 4 bases at V and 5 bases at J; junction bases unmatched: 7. The CDR3 coding sequence is TGTGCCAGCAGCCGCCGAGACAGGGAAACTGAAGCTTTCTTT. Its translation: CASSRRDRETEAFF.

The rearrangement links TRBV7-6 to TRBJ2-2; weak D call: TRBD1 (6 bases). Germline CDR1 reads SGHVS; CDR2 reads FNYEAQ. The V end lost 5 bases, the J end lost 3 bases, and 16 bases lay between the germline ends. The CDR3 runs to 16 residues. In DNA, the CDR3 is TGTGCCAGCAGCCCAAGGACAGAACCTGACACCGGGGAGCTGTTTTTT. Its translation is CASSPRTEPDTGELFF. Full variable domain (outside the CDR3, taken from reference TRBV7-6 and TRBJ2-2): GAGVSQSPRYKVTKRGQDVALRCDPISGHVSLYWYRQALGQGPEFLTYFNYEAQQDKSGLPNDRFSAERPEGSISTLTIQRTEQRDSAMYRCASSPRTEPDTGELFFGEGSRLTVL.

This CDR3 is CASSTTPMTGITEAFF. The CDR3 DNA reads TGTGCCAGTAGTACGACCCCAATGACAGGGATCACTGAAGCTTTCTTT. The V and J genes are TRBV19 and TRBJ1-1; 7 bases line up with TRBD1. With V trimmed by 4 bases and J by 4 bases, 12 bases remained unmatched. The CDR3 spans 16 residues. The germline gives CDR1 LNHDA, CDR2 SQIVND (reference sequence).

The V and J genes are TRBV6-5 and TRBJ2-7; TRBD1 is a possible D gene (6 bases). Germline V gene data show CDR1 as MNHEY and CDR2 as SVGAGI. The CDR3 runs to 13 residues. The V gene lost 6 bases and the J gene lost 6 bases, with 15 bases spanning the gap. The CDR3 sequence: CASRTATGLEQYF. The CDR3 DNA is TGTGCCAGCAGGACAGCTACAGGGCTCGAGCAGTACTTC.

The gene calls are TRBV5-4 and TRBJ2-7; maybe TRBD1 (6 bases). This CDR3 is built from 17 residues. Germline CDR1 and CDR2: SGHNT and YYREEE (reference sequence). Deletions cut 1 base from V and 0 bases from J, with 17 bases between. CDR3 sequence reads: CASSLSPGQRSSYEQYF. In DNA form, the CDR3 reads TGTGCCAGCAGCTTGTCCCCCGGACAGCGGAGCTCCTACGAGCAGTACTTC.

The DNA for the CDR3 is TGTGCCAGCAGTGAAATGGGAAACTATGGCTACACCTTC. As protein: CASSEMGNYGYTF. The chain joins TRBV6-1 to TRBJ1-2; D gene uncertain. The CDR3 contains 13 residues. Germline V CDR1 and CDR2: MNHNS, SASEGT. V lost 2 bases, J lost 2 bases, and 6 bases lay in between.

The genes are TRBV19 and TRBJ1-5; D is perhaps TRBD1 (5 bases). The CDR3 has 15 residues. Germline V gives CDR1 LNHDA, CDR2 SQIVND (reference sequence). Trimming stripped 3 bases from V and 2 bases from J, with 11 bases between. CDR3 residues: CASSIVTGGNQPQHF. CDR3 bases: TGTGCCAGTAGTATCGTTACAGGAGGCAATCAGCCCCAGCATTTT.

The chain recombines TRBV6-6 with TRBJ2-1; 9 bases line up with TRBD1. The CDR3 sequence is 16 residues long. CDR1 and CDR2 from the germline V gene are MNHNY and SVGAGI (reference sequence). V lost 5 bases and J lost 12; bases outside the gene matches: 17. DNA of the CDR3: TGTGCCAGCAGTCGAGGGACAGGGACAACTGTCCACGGGCAGTTCTTC. Residues: CASSRGTGTTVHGQFF.

The chain couples TRBV7-3 to TRBJ2-1; TRBD2 matches at 13 bases. Unmatched junction bases numbered 7, after V lost 4 bases and J lost 10 bases. The CDR3 has 15 amino acids. Germline V gives CDR1 SGHTA, CDR2 FQGTGA. Written as DNA, the CDR3 is TGTGCCAGCAGCTCTAGCGGACTAGCGGGGGAAGAGCAGTTCTTC. Protein: CASSSSGLAGEEQFF.

A single count supports this clone. The CDR3 DNA reads TGTGCCATCGGGCGGACCCCAGGAATTACTGAGCAGTTCTTC. Amino acid sequence: CAIGRTPGITEQFF. The V call is TRBV10-3, the J call TRBJ2-1; D is unclear. The germline V gene encodes CDR1 ENHRY and CDR2 SYGVKD. Between the trimmed V and J ends, which lost 8 bases and 9 bases, there was a span of 20 bases. The CDR3 is 14 amino acids.

The CDR3 spells CASSAQWGARSGYTF. The CDR3 DNA follows: TGTGCCAGCAGCGCCCAGTGGGGGGCCCGGAGTGGCTACACCTTC. This chain links TRBV9 with TRBJ1-2, with a weak D call TRBD1 (6 bases). The germline V gene encodes CDR1 SGDLS and CDR2 YYNGEE. Trimming shortened V by 3 bases and J by 7 bases, and 19 bases separated the two germline ends. The CDR3 length is 15 residues.

The genes are TRBV2 and TRBJ2-1; 8 bases are shared with TRBD2. Germline V lookup: CDR1 SNHLY, CDR2 FYNNEI. This CDR3 spans 16 amino acids. With 3 bases clipped from V and 7 bases from J, the junction kept 11 bases outside the gene matches. CDR3 amino acids: CASSDWAGGVSNEQFF. CDR3 bases: TGTGCCAGCAGTGATTGGGCGGGGGGTGTATCGAATGAGCAGTTCTTC.

This chain links TRBV28 with TRBJ1-2; D is ambiguous. CDR3 length equals 13 residues. Germline assignment: CDR1 MDHEN and CDR2 SYDVKM. V lost 3 bases, J lost 4 bases, and 9 bases lay in between. CDR3 sequence reads: CASSFWTFYGYTF. The CDR3 DNA reads as TGTGCCAGCAGTTTTTGGACTTTCTATGGCTACACCTTC.